The clone carrying this T cell receptor beta chain was picked up one time. This entry belongs to a study of cytomegalovirus exposure and HLA in healthy donors. Germline assignment: CDR1 SGHDT and CDR2 YYEEEE. This CDR3 spans 12 amino acids. Trimming stripped 0 bases from V and 9 bases from J, with 9 bases between. The PCR employed 60 Vbeta primers together with 13 Jbeta primers. Per the original methods: Unique TCR beta chains numbered approximately 76 million in a later analysis, with about 11 million shared. Here immunoSEQ multiplex PCR was the method, and the copy in TCRdb shows in-frame clones only, minus some. The D gene and trimming were derived from the DNA, and the V and J assignments and clone size from that table. The sample has 150,000 to 200,000 clones, about four fifths seen once; the top ten hold 4.5% to 7.5%.

The TCR was taken from a woman in her twenties or thirties in good health and CMV-seropositive. The sample was PBMCs. This chain links TRBV5-6 with TRBJ1-2; no definite D call. CDR3 in DNA: TGTGCCAGCAGCTTGGCCGGGGTGAGCTACACCTTC. Translated, it gives CASSLAGVSYTF.